The 7 T cell receptor beta chains below come from one sample, sequenced in a study of beta chain features in type 1 diabetes. Study conclusions and caveats: Significant though moderate, a shortening of TCRB CDR3s appeared in all four CD4+ subsets of Type 1 diabetes patients.

Expressed TCRB transcripts were sequenced, since all the RNA that had been isolated was reverse transcribed. TCRdb's copy holds only in-frame clones and misses some; the assay was immunoSEQ multiplex PCR. The sample holds about 150,000 clones, approximately 8.1% seen once. For these receptors, no antigen is known. Sequencing input: central memory CD4+ T cells from blood. The receptors originated from a middle-aged woman with type 1 diabetes.

The rearrangement uses TRBV30 and TRBJ1-2, with D possibly TRBD1 on 6 matching bases. This CDR3 is built from 13 residues. Germline CDR1 and CDR2: GTSNPN and SVGIG (reference sequence). The ends were cut back, 0 bases at V and 5 bases at J, with 10 bases in the middle. For the CDR3, the DNA is TGTGCCTGGAGTGTACCTGGACAGTATGGCTACACCTTC. Protein: CAWSVPGQYGYTF.

There are a few counts of this clone. CDR3 sequence reads: CASSFTGENTEAFF. CDR3 DNA: TGCGCCAGCAGCTTTACAGGGGAGAACACTGAAGCTTTCTTT. The chain carries TRBV5-1 and TRBJ1-1; 7 positions match TRBD1. The trim removed 2 bases at V and 1 base at J, leaving 2 bases unmatched. Germline V gene lookup returns CDR1 SGHRS and CDR2 YFSETQ. The CDR3 is 14 residues long.

This clone appeared a few times. This chain uses TRBV9 with TRBJ2-2; no firm D call. This CDR3 comprises 13 residues. The V gene's germline CDR1 is SGDLS and CDR2 YYNGEE. Trimming removed 3 bases at V and 8 bases at J, with 11 bases between. CDR3: CASSAVVGGELFF. For the CDR3, the DNA is TGTGCCAGCAGCGCCGTAGTCGGGGGGGAGCTGTTTTTT.

V usage is TRBV25-1 and J usage is TRBJ1-4; the D gene is possibly TRBD1 (6 bases). The CDR3 loop spans 12 amino acids. The germline V gene has CDR1 MGHDK and CDR2 SYGVNS. Trimming removed 7 bases from V and 7 bases from J, with 10 bases in between. This chain's CDR3 is CASNFRGEKLFF. The CDR3, as DNA: TGTGCCAGCAACTTCAGGGGTGAAAAACTGTTTTTT.

The gene calls are TRBV5-1 and TRBJ1-1, with TRBD1 as a possible D gene (5 bases). The V and J ends lost 0 bases and 1 base respectively, with 7 bases between them. The CDR3 runs 14 residues. Germline assignment: CDR1 SGHRS and CDR2 YFSETQ. This CDR3 is CASSLGQKNTEAFF. Here the CDR3 DNA reads TGCGCCAGCAGCTTGGGACAGAAGAACACTGAAGCTTTCTTT.

This clone has ten or more counts. The chain carries TRBV4-3 and TRBJ2-1; possible D gene TRBD2, 6 bases. V lost 4 bases to trimming and J lost 7 bases, with 23 bases between them. The CDR3 is 17 residues long. CDR1 LGHNA and CDR2 YSLEER come from the germline V gene. The CDR3 coding sequence is TGCGCCAGCAGCCGATCGTCTAGCGCCTTCTTGGGGAATGAGCAGTTCTTC. Residues: CASSRSSSAFLGNEQFF.

Of note for this clone: A read error may explain this, as a much larger clone is one base away. The J gene is TRBJ2-5, the V gene TRBV7-7; 7 positions agree with TRBD1. After removal of 5 bases from V and 1 base from J, the junction contained 1 base not matched to a gene. Germline V gives CDR1 SSHAT, CDR2 FNYEAQ (reference sequence). This CDR3 is 13 amino acids long. The CDR3 DNA reads TGTGCCAGCAGCCGGGACAGCCAAGAGACCCAGTACTTC. This gives the protein CASSRDSQETQYF.